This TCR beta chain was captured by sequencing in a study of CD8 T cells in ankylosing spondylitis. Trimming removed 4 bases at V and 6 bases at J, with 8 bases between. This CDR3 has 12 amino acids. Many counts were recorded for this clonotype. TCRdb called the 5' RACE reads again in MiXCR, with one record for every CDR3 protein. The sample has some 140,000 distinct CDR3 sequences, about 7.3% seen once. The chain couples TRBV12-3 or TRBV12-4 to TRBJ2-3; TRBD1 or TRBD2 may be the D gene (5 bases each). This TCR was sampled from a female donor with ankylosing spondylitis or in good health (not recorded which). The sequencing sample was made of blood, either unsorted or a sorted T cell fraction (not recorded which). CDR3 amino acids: CASSSGRDTQYF. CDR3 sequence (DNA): TGTGCCAGCAGTTCGGGGCGGGATACGCAGTATTTT.